The rows below give T cell receptor beta chains drawn from one sample of a study of CD8 T cells in Susac syndrome. From the immunoSEQ multiplex PCR reads, TCRdb called clonotypes with MiXCR, one entry per CDR3 protein. The sample has around 160,000 distinct CDR3 sequences, around 96% seen once. Source material: CD4+ T cells from PBMCs. These receptors all come from a human donor in good health. CDR3s leave out the opening cysteine and the closing phenylalanine or tryptophan. A clone size is listed for some rows: how often the clone was seen (once, few, many), or a class if it is expanded.

TRBV28	.	ASIDRGGRDEQF
TRBV14	.	ASSQVRGGETQY
TRBV15	.	ATSEWGQGITGELF
TRBV7-9	.	ASSLGGVGQPQH
TRBV18	.	ASSPTTVLEKLF
TRBV12-3/TRBV12-4	.	AGLRQGTDTQY
TRBV3-1	once	ASSQGGGQGIGAF
TRBV2	.	ASRLAGGHGETQY
TRBV12-3/TRBV12-4	few	ASSFSGQETQY
TRBV18	.	ASSPSGIGTDTQY
TRBV20-1	once	SARGKVAEAF
TRBV12-3/TRBV12-4	.	ASTPGLATYEQY
TRBV29-1	once	SVQQGIAPDTQY
TRBV20-1	.	SASTATYEQY
TRBV12-3/TRBV12-4	once	ASRPTSGTDTQY
TRBV18	.	ASSTGQGLEQY
TRBV9	.	ASSKSVGEGNEQF
TRBV18	.	ASSPPILEDSTDTQY
TRBV2	.	ASSRESPTGELF
TRBV28	.	ASGRPPPNEQF
TRBV7-2	.	ASSPHREETQY
TRBV7-9	.	ASSVSATQY
TRBV29-1	.	SALGGEETQY
TRBV7-9	.	ASSRGETQY
TRBV15	once	ATSRDQETQY
TRBV3-1	.	ASSQAGTKKNIQY
TRBV7-2	few	ASSLELQETQY
TRBV27	.	ASSLYRQETQY
TRBV20-1	.	SARDPRVGGNSPLH
TRBV3-1	.	ASSHTGTGGTEAF
TRBV3-1	.	ASSPLQQGRRNTEAF
TRBV9	.	ASSPDSPGRYT
TRBV18	.	ASSPPGQGYNEQF
TRBV20-1	.	SARDQYWQETQY
TRBV7-2	.	ASSPLGQLNRYTEAF
TRBV3-1	.	ASSHRFGETQY
TRBV5-4	.	ASSATLAGGDDEQF
TRBV15	.	ATSRGGGQGANEQF
TRBV27	.	ASSPNPGQGEKLF
TRBV7-9	.	ASSLKGNSDTQY
TRBV18	.	ASSPNTGAGNEQY
TRBV18	.	ASSSSGGTNYGYT
TRBV29-1	.	SVIRGSGELF
TRBV20-1	.	SALASGGVSPLH
TRBV19	.	ASSMSVDSYGYT
TRBV12-3/TRBV12-4	.	ASSRTGINYEQY
TRBV19	.	ASSKGGGAGYGYT
TRBV29-1	few	SVEDRVAGEQY
TRBV7-2	.	ASSLERGGVTDTQY
TRBV15	.	ATSRDLGGGWGYT
TRBV30	.	AWGRGTGAFPTGELF
TRBV5-1	.	ASSSGQGGFLNEKLF
TRBV20-1	.	SAADRGHQETQY